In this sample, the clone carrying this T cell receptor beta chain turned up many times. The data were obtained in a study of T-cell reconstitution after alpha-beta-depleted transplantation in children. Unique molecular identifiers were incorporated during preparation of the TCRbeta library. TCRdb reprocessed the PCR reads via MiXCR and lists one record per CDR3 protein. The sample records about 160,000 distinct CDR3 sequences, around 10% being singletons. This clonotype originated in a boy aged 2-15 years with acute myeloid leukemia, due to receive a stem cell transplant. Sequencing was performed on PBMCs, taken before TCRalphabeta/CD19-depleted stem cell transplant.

The CDR3 bases are TGTGCCAGCAGTGAGGGGGTTTTGGGCTACACCTTC. This sequence encodes CASSEGVLGYTF. The chain is built from TRBV25-1 and TRBJ1-2; the D gene is possibly TRBD1 (5 bases). V lost 3 bases and J 8 bases, leaving 10 bases between the germline ends. The CDR3 is made up of 12 amino acids. CDR1 and CDR2 (germline): MGHDK, SYGVNS.